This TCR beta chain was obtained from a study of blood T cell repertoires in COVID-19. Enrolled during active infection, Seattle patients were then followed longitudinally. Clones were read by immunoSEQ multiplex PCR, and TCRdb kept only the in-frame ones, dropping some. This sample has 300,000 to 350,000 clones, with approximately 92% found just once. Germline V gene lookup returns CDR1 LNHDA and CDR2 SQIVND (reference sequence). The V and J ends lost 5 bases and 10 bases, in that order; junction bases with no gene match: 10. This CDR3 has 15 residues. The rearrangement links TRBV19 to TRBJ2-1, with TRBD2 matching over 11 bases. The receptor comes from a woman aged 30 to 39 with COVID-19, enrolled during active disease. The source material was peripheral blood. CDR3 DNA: TGTGCCAGTAGTCGACTAGCGGGACGTCTAAGCGAGCAGTTCTTC. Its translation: CASSRLAGRLSEQFF.